The T cell receptor (beta chain) under discussion was sequenced for a study of neoadjuvant anti-PD-1 for oral cavity cancer. Study in general: Around day 43, patients without progression received a fourth nivolumab dose before surgery.

Stage II-IVA oral cavity squamous cell carcinoma was new and untreated by systemic or radiation therapy. Blood cells were analyzed directly, without culture or expansion. Assay used: immunoSEQ multiplex PCR; TCRdb lists only in-frame clones, some missing. Of roughly 67,000 clones listed, about 83% are singletons. Germline V gene lookup returns CDR1 GTSNPN and CDR2 SVGIG (reference sequence). V lost 0 bases to trimming and J lost 9 bases; unmatched junction nucleotides: 4. The CDR3 runs to 14 residues. The TCR comes from a person aged 35 to 85 with oral cavity squamous cell carcinoma. The sample in question was PBMCs, obtained before nivolumab (anti-PD-1) treatment. The rearrangement links TRBV30 to TRBJ2-1; 11 bases agree with TRBD2. DNA for the CDR3: TGTGCCTGGAGTGTACTAGCGGGAGTTAGTGAGCAGTTCTTC. Its translation is CAWSVLAGVSEQFF.